The 22 T cell receptor beta chains presented below share a single source sample, sequenced in a study of T-cell reconstitution after alpha-beta-depleted transplantation in children. Unique molecular identifiers were incorporated when the TCRbeta library was constructed. TCRdb re-analysed the PCR reads in MiXCR, keeping a single row per CDR3 protein. The sample lists almost 600,000 distinct CDR3 sequences; 20% to 30% were seen once. Source: PBMCs, taken before TCRalphabeta/CD19-depleted stem cell transplant. The origin of the receptors is a boy in the first two years of life with Wiskott-Aldrich syndrome, due to receive a stem cell transplant.

This clonotype was seen only once. The chain employs TRBV5-6 and TRBJ2-1; D may be TRBD1 or TRBD2 (5 bases each). V lost 4 bases to trimming and J lost 7 bases, with 21 bases between them. The CDR3 contains 16 residues. Germline-derived CDR1 and CDR2 are SGHDT and YYEEEE. The CDR3 loop reads CASSPIGARGVNEQFF. In DNA, the CDR3 is TGTGCCAGCAGCCCCATCGGGGCTCGGGGAGTTAATGAGCAGTTCTTC.

The chain uses TRBV7-6 and TRBJ1-3, with TRBD1 as a possible D gene (5 bases). Per the germline V gene, CDR1 is SGHVS and CDR2 is FNYEAQ. CDR3 size: 14 residues. Trimming cost V 5 bases and J 4 bases, with 12 bases left between them. The CDR3 here is CASSARDGGNTIYF. The CDR3 DNA sequence: TGTGCCAGCAGCGCACGGGACGGAGGAAACACCATATATTTT. Filled out from reference TRBV7-6 and TRBJ1-3, the complete variable domain reads GAGVSQSPRYKVTKRGQDVALRCDPISGHVSLYWYRQALGQGPEFLTYFNYEAQQDKSGLPNDRFSAERPEGSISTLTIQRTEQRDSAMYRCASSARDGGNTIYFGEGSWLTVV.

The sample holds a few counts of this clonotype. The rearrangement joins TRBV6-4 to TRBJ1-1; tentative D call: TRBD1 (5 bases). Germline CDR1 and CDR2: MRHNA and SNTAGT. CDR3 length equals 12 residues. V lost 6 bases and J lost 4, with 9 bases in between. DNA for the CDR3: TGTGCCAGCAGAGGGGTTGGCACTGAAGCTTTCTTT. Translating it yields CASRGVGTEAFF.

This chain joins TRBV20-1 and TRBJ2-1; 16 nucleotides line up with TRBD2. Per the germline V gene, CDR1 is DFQATT and CDR2 is SNEGSKA (reference sequence). The V segment lost 5 bases and the J segment 7 bases; nucleotides outside the gene matches: 5. The CDR3 loop spans 15 amino acids. The CDR3 DNA reads TGCAGTGCTCTGGGACTAGCGGGAGGGCATAATGAGCAGTTCTTC. Its protein product is CSALGLAGGHNEQFF.

As DNA, the CDR3 is TGTGCCAGCAGCCAAGAGGGGGGACAGGGGCACTATGGCTACACCTTC. Translating gives CASSQEGGQGHYGYTF. The rearrangement uses TRBV4-2 and TRBJ1-2; TRBD1 matches at 10 bases. J lost 3 bases, V lost 0 bases, and 4 bases had no gene match. Germline V gene data show CDR1 as LGHNA and CDR2 as YNFKEQ. The CDR3 is 16 residues long.

V gene TRBV5-5 combines with J gene TRBJ2-1; 8 bases map to TRBD1. Germline CDR1 and CDR2: SGHKS and YYEKEE (reference sequence). The CDR3 length is 16 residues. J was trimmed by 0 bases and V by 4 bases; bases with no gene match: 6. CDR3 residues: CASSIIQGGSYNEQFF. The CDR3 DNA follows: TGTGCCAGCAGCATCATACAGGGGGGCTCCTACAATGAGCAGTTCTTC.

The rearrangement joins TRBV28 to TRBJ2-1, with D tentatively TRBD2 (5 bases). CDR3 length equals 15 residues. Trimming left V 6 bases short and J 1 base short, with 13 bases between. CDR1 and CDR2 from the germline V gene are MDHEN and SYDVKM. CDR3 protein: CASSLPQRSYNEQFF. The CDR3 DNA sequence: TGTGCCAGCAGCCTCCCCCAGCGGTCCTACAATGAGCAGTTCTTC.

CDR3 sequence reads: CASSLLLKTNTGELFF. The DNA of the CDR3 is TGTGCCAGCAGCTTGTTACTAAAAACCAACACCGGGGAGCTGTTTTTT. V gene TRBV5-6 combines with J gene TRBJ2-2; D is undetermined. The CDR3 runs 16 residues. The V and J ends lost 1 base and 2 bases respectively, with 12 bases between them. Germline V gene data show CDR1 as SGHDT and CDR2 as YYEEEE.

The sample holds a few counts of this clonotype. V usage is TRBV12-3 or TRBV12-4 and J usage is TRBJ2-1; possible D gene TRBD2, 6 bases. Trimming took 6 bases from V and 6 from J, leaving 12 bases between them. The CDR3 covers 13 residues. CDR3 coding DNA: TGTGCCAGCAGGTCGGGGGACCTCAATGAGCAGTTCTTC. Amino acids: CASRSGDLNEQFF.

V usage is TRBV20-1 and J usage is TRBJ2-1, with D unclear. Germline V gene sequence: CDR1 DFQATT, CDR2 SNEGSKA (reference sequence). This CDR3 has 15 residues. The V end lost 6 bases, the J end lost 0 bases, and 15 bases lay between the germline ends. The CDR3 reads CSAIVVQSSYNEQFF. The DNA for the CDR3 is TGCAGTGCGATTGTAGTCCAGAGCTCCTACAATGAGCAGTTCTTC.

The chain uses TRBV5-6 and TRBJ2-1; 7 bases fit TRBD2. The germline V gene encodes CDR1 SGHDT and CDR2 YYEEEE. Trimming removed 0 bases from V and 9 bases from J; junction bases left unmatched: 15. The CDR3 is 17 residues long. DNA of the CDR3: TGTGCCAGCAGCTTGGTGTTTGGGACTACCCGTTTCTTTGAGCAGTTCTTC. This sequence encodes CASSLVFGTTRFFEQFF.

This clonotype was picked up a small number of times. V and J are TRBV5-1 and TRBJ2-4; 10 bases agree with TRBD2. CDR1 and CDR2 from the germline V gene are SGHRS and YFSETQ. The V and J ends lost 1 base and 7 bases, in that order; junction bases with no gene match: 5. The CDR3 runs to 15 residues. The CDR3 reads CASSLTSGISNIQYF. The CDR3 DNA sequence: TGCGCCAGCAGCTTGACTAGCGGGATATCGAACATTCAGTACTTC.

This clonotype was seen a few times. The chain employs TRBV5-5 and TRBJ2-1, with unresolved D. Germline V gives CDR1 SGHKS, CDR2 YYEKEE (reference sequence). Trimming took off 1 base at V and 2 bases at J, with 16 bases between the two ends. There are 17 residues in the CDR3. Written as DNA, the CDR3 is TGTGCCAGCAGCTTGACCCCCACGACTTGGCCCTACAATGAGCAGTTCTTC. Encoded protein: CASSLTPTTWPYNEQFF.

V usage is TRBV5-1 and J usage is TRBJ2-1, with D possibly being TRBD2 (6 bases). The germline CDR1 and CDR2 sequences are SGHRS and YFSETQ. Between the trimmed V and J ends, which lost 0 bases and 8 bases, there was a span of 9 bases. CDR3 length equals 13 residues. CDR3 DNA sequence: TGCGCCAGCAGCTTGGTCGGGAGTCATGAGCAGTTCTTC. Residues: CASSLVGSHEQFF.

In this sample, this clonotype turned up a few times. The gene calls are TRBV5-1 and TRBJ2-7; D assignment may be TRBD1 or TRBD2 (5 bases each). V lost 4 bases to trimming and J lost 4 bases, with 12 bases between them. Germline loops: CDR1 SGHRS, CDR2 YFSETQ. The CDR3 is 13 residues long. The DNA of the CDR3 is TGCGCCAGCAGCAGTGGGACCGAGTACGAGCAGTACTTC. It specifies CASSSGTEYEQYF.

In this sample, this clonotype turned up a few times. The chain couples TRBV10-3 to TRBJ2-1; D call uncertain. This CDR3 is built from 14 residues. V lost 0 bases, J lost 4 bases, and 7 bases lay in between. Germline V gives CDR1 ENHRY, CDR2 SYGVKD. In DNA, the CDR3 is TGTGCCATCAGTGAGTCTCAGCGATACAATGAGCAGTTCTTC. Protein product: CAISESQRYNEQFF.

V and J are TRBV20-1 and TRBJ2-3; 11 nucleotides agree with TRBD2. V was clipped by 6 bases and J by 1 base; unmatched bases: 12. This CDR3 region has 17 residues. The V gene's germline CDR1 is DFQATT and CDR2 SNEGSKA (reference sequence). Here the CDR3 DNA reads TGCAGTGCCGTGGGACTAGCGGAGTCCGCCCGCACAGATACGCAGTATTTT. Translated: CSAVGLAESARTDTQYF.

The V gene is TRBV29-1, the J gene TRBJ1-1; D is unresolved. V lost 3 bases, J lost 12 bases, and 20 bases lay in between. Germline lookup yields CDR1 SQVTM and CDR2 ANQGSEA. The CDR3 runs 13 residues. The DNA of the CDR3 is TGCAGCGTTGATCTATGGCAGGCTAGTACGACTTTCTTT. Its translation is CSVDLWQASTTFF. Full variable domain (outside the CDR3, taken from reference TRBV29-1 and TRBJ1-1): SAVISQKPSRDICQRGTSLTIQCQVDSQVTMMFWYRQQPGQSLTLIATANQGSEATYESGFVIDKFPISRPNLTFSTLTVSNMSPEDSSIYLCSVDLWQASTTFFGQGTRLTVV.

The chain carries TRBV9 and TRBJ1-2; 9 bases agree with TRBD1. Germline loops: CDR1 SGDLS, CDR2 YYNGEE. V gave up 7 bases and J gave up 3 bases; unmatched junction bases: 7. The CDR3 extends over 14 amino acids. The CDR3 region has the DNA TGTGCCAGCCACCGGACAGGGGATGACTATGGCTACACCTTC. Protein product: CASHRTGDDYGYTF.

A few counts support this clonotype. The V and J genes are TRBV25-1 and TRBJ2-3; TRBD2 might be the D (9 bases). V gave up 5 bases and J gave up 0 bases, with 36 bases separating them. Germline V gives CDR1 MGHDK, CDR2 SYGVNS. CDR3 length: 23 amino acids. CDR3 in DNA: TGTGCCAGCAGTCGCGAACCGGGACAGGAGAGAAGACTAGCGGAACACAGCACAGATACGCAGTATTTT. It is translated as CASSREPGQERRLAEHSTDTQYF.

This clonotype was detected only a few times. The chain recombines TRBV3-1 with TRBJ2-1, with 10 bases lining up with TRBD2. Looked up from germline, CDR1 is LGHDT and CDR2 is YNNKEL (reference sequence). The V and J ends lost 1 base and 9 bases, in that order; junction bases with no gene match: 15. The CDR3 has 18 amino acids. CDR3 loop: CASSQGHLASGSWFEQFF. DNA for the CDR3: TGTGCCAGCAGCCAAGGTCACCTCGCTAGCGGGAGTTGGTTTGAGCAGTTCTTC.

CDR3 coding DNA: TGCAGTGCTAGGAAACTAGCGACGAACACCGGGGAGCTGTTTTTT. Translating gives CSARKLATNTGELFF. This chain connects TRBV20-1 to TRBJ2-2; 7 positions match TRBD2. Losses at the gene ends were 3 bases for V and 0 bases for J; bases not matched to a gene: 4. The CDR3 sequence is 15 residues long. Germline CDR1 DFQATT, CDR2 SNEGSKA (reference sequence).